This entry concerns a single TCR beta chain. Its antigen is unidentified. Sequenced by immunoSEQ multiplex PCR; TCRdb stores in-frame clones only, minus some. This table holds 13,000 to 15,000 clones, 65% to 80% found once. This sample was included in a study of T cell repertoires in ileal Crohn's disease. Study-level information: Postoperative therapy was given to about half: around eleven thiopurines, roughly 20 anti-TNF agents. Whole-study findings and limits: Compared with CD4 T cells, sorted CD8 cells carried more expanded clones. Postoperative endoscopy occurred within one year, median about 6.9 months.

Described time point: neoterminal ileum biopsy at postoperative endoscopy, about 6 months after surgery. V was shortened by 0 bases and J by 7 bases, with 10 bases between the two germline ends. Germline values: CDR1 SGDLS, CDR2 YYNGEE. CDR3 length: 13 amino acids. This rearrangement joins TRBV9 to TRBJ1-1; D uncertain. This receptor was obtained from an adult with Crohn's disease. Sequenced input: ileal tissue. CDR3 nucleotide sequence: TGTGCCAGCAGCGTAGCGGCGGGTGGTGAAGCTTTCTTT. Translation: CASSVAAGGEAFF.